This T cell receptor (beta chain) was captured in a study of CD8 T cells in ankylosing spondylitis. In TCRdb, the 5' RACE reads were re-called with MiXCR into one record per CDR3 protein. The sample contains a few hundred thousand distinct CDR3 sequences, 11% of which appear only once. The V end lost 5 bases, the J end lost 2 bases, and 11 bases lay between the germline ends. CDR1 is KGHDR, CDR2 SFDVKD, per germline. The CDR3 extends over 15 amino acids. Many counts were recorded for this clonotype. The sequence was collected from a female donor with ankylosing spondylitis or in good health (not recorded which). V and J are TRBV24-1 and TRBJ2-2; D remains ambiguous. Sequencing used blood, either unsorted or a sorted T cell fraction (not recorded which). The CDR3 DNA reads TGTGCCACCAGTGGCGCTATTCATAACACCGGGGAGCTGTTTTTT. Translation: CATSGAIHNTGELFF.